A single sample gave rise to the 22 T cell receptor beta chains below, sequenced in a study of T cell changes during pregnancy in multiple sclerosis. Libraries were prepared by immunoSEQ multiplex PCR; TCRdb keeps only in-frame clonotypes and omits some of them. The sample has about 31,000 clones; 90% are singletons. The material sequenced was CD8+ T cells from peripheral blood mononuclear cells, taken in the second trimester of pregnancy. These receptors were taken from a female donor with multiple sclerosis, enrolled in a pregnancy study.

The CDR3 nucleotides are TGTGCCAGCAGCTACACCAGGGGATACTACGAGCAGTACTTC. Residues: CASSYTRGYYEQYF. The gene calls are TRBV27 and TRBJ2-7, with a possible D match to TRBD1 (6 bases). In germline, CDR1 is MNHEY, CDR2 SMNVEV (reference sequence). The CDR3 sequence is 14 residues long. Trimming cost V 6 bases and J 3 bases, with 15 bases left between them.

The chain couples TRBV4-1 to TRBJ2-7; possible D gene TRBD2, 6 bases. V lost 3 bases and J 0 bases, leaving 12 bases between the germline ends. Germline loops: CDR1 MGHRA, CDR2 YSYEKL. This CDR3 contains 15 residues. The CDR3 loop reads CASSHRDSSSYEQYF. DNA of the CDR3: TGCGCCAGCAGCCATAGGGACTCAAGCTCCTACGAGCAGTACTTC.

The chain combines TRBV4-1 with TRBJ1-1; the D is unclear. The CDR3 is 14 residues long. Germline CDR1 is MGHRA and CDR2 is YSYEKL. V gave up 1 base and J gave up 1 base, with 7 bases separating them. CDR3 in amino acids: CASSQGYRNTEAFF. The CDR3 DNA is TGCGCCAGCAGCCAAGGGTACAGGAACACTGAAGCTTTCTTT.

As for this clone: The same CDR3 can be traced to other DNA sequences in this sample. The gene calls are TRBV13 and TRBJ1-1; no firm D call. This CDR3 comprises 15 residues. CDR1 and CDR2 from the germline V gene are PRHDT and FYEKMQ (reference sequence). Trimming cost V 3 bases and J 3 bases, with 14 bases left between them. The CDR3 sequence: CASSFPRWGDTEAFF. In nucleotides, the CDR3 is TGTGCCAGCAGCTTCCCCCGCTGGGGAGACACTGAAGCTTTCTTT.

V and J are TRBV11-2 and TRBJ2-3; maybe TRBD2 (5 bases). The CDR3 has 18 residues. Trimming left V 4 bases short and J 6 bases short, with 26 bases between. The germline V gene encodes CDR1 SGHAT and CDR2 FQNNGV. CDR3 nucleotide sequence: TGTGCCAGCAGCTCTCCTTACGGGCTCCACACCTCGGGGGATACGCAGTATTTT. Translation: CASSSPYGLHTSGDTQYF.

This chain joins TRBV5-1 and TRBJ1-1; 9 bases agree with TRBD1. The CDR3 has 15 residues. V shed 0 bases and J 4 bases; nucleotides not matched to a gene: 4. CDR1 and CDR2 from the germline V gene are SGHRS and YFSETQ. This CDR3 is CASSLGDRAFTEAFF. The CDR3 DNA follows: TGCGCCAGCAGCTTGGGGGACAGGGCGTTCACTGAAGCTTTCTTT.

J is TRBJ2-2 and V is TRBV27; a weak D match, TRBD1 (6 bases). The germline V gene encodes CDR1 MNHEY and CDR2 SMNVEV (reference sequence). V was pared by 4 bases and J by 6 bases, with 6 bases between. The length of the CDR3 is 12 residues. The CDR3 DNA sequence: TGTGCCAGCAGTTCAGGGGCCGGGGAGCTGTTTTTT. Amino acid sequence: CASSSGAGELFF.

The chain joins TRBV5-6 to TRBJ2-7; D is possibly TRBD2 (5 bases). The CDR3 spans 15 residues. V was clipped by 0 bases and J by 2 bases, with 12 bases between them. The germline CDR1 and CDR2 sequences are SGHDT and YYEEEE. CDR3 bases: TGTGCCAGCAGCTTGGAAGCTAGCTCCCCCTACGAGCAGTACTTC. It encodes CASSLEASSPYEQYF.

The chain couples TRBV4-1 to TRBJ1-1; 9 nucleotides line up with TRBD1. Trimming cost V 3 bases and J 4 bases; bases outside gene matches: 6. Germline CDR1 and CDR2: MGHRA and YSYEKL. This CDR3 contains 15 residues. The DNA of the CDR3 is TGCGCCAGCAGCCATATTAGACAGGGGGGCACTGAAGCTTTCTTT. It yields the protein CASSHIRQGGTEAFF.

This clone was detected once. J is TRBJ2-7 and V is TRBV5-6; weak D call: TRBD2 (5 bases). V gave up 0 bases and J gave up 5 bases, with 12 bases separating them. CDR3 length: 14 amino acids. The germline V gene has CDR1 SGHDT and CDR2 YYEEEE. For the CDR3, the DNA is TGTGCCAGCAGCTTGGGGACCGGGATCAACGAGCAGTACTTC. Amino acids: CASSLGTGINEQYF.

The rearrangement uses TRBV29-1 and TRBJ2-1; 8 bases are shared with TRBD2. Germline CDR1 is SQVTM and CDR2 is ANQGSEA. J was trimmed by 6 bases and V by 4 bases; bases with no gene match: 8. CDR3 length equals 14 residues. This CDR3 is CSVVGLAGPNEQFF. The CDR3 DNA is TGCAGCGTTGTCGGACTAGCAGGCCCCAATGAGCAGTTCTTC.

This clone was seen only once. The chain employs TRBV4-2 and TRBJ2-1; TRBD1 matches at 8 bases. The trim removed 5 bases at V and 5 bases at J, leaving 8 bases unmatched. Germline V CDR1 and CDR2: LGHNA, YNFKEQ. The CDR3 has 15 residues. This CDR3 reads CASSAWTGLNNEQFF. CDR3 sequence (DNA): TGTGCCAGCAGCGCCTGGACAGGGTTAAACAATGAGCAGTTCTTC.

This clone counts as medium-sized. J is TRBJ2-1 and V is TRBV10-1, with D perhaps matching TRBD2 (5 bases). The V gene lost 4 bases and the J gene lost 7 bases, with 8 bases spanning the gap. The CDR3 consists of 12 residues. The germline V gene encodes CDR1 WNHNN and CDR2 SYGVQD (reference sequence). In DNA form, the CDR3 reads TGCGCCAGCAGTGTTCGGGGAAATGAGCAGTTCTTC. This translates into CASSVRGNEQFF.

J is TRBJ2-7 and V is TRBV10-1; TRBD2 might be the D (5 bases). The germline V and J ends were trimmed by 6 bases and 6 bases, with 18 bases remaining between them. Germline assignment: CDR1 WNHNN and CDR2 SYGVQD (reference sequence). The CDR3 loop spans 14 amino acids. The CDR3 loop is CASSGLEGPREQYF. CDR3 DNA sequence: TGCGCCAGCAGCGGCCTCGAGGGCCCCCGCGAGCAGTACTTC.

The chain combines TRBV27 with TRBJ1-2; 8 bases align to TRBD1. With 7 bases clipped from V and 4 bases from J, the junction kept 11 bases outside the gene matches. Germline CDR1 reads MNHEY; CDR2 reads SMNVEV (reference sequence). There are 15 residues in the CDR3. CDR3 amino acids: CASTPSGQGLYGYTF. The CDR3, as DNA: TGTGCCAGCACTCCTTCAGGACAGGGCCTCTATGGCTACACCTTC.

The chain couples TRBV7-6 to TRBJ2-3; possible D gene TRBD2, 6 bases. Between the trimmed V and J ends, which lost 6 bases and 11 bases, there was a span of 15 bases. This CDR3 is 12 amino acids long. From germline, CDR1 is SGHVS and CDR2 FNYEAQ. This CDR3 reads CASRREDGEQYF. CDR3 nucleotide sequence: TGTGCCAGCAGAAGGGAGGACGGGGAGCAGTATTTT.

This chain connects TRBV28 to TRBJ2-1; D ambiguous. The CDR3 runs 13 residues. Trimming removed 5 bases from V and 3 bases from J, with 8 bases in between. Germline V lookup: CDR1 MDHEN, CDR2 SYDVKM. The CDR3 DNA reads TGTGCCAGCAGTAGACTCGTCTACAATGAGCAGTTCTTC. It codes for CASSRLVYNEQFF.

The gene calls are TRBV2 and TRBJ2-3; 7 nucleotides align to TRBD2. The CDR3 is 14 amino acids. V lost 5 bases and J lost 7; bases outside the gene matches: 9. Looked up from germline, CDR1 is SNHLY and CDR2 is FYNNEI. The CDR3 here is CASSWEGAGNTQYF. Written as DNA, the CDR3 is TGTGCCAGCAGTTGGGAGGGAGCGGGTAATACGCAGTATTTT.

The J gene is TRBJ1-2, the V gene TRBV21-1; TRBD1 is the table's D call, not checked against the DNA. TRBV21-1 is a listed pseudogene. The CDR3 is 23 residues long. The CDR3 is CASRKGALDRANPPVPFNYGYTF. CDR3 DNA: TGTGCCAGCAGAAAAGGGGCTCTGGACAGGGCCAATCCACCGGTCCCGTTTAACTATGGCTACACCTTC.

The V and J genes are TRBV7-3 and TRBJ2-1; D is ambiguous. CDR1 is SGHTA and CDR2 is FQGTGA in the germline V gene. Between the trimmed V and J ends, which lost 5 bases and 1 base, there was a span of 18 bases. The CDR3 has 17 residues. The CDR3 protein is CASSLETELGSYNEQFF. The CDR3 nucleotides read TGTGCCAGCAGCCTGGAGACGGAGCTTGGGTCCTACAATGAGCAGTTCTTC.

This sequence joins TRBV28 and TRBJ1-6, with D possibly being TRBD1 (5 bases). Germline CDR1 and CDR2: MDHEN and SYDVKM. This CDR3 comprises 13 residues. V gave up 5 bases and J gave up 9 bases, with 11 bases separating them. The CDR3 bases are TGTGCCAGCAGTAGGACATTGACTTCACCCCTCCACTTT. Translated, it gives CASSRTLTSPLHF.

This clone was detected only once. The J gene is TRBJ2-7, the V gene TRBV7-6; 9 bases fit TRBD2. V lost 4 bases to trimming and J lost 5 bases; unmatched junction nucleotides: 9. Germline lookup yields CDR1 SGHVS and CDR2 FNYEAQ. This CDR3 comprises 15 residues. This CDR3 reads CASSSRAGGSHEQYF. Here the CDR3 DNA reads TGTGCCAGCAGCTCCAGGGCGGGAGGGAGCCACGAGCAGTACTTC.